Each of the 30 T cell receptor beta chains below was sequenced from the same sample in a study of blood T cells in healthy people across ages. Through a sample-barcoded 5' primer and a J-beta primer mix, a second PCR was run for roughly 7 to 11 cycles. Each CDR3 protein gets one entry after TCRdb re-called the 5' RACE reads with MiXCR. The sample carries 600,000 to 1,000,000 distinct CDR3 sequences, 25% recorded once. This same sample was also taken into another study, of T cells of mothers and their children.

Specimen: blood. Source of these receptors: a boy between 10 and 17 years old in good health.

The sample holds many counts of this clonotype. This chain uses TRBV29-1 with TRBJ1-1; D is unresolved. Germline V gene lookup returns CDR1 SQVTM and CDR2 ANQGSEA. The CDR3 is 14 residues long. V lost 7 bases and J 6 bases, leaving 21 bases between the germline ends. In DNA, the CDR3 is TGCAGCGCTAGCGGACGAGTGAGTGAGGCTGAAGCTTTCTTT. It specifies CSASGRVSEAEAFF. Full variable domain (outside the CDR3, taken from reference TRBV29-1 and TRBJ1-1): SAVISQKPSRDICQRGTSLTIQCQVDSQVTMMFWYRQQPGQSLTLIATANQGSEATYESGFVIDKFPISRPNLTFSTLTVSNMSPEDSSIYLCSASGRVSEAEAFFGQGTRLTVV.

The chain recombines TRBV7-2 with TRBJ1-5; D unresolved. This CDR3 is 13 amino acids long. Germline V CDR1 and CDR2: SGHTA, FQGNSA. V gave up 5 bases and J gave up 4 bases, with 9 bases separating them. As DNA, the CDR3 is TGTGCCAGCAGCAGACCGCCAAATCAGCCCCAGCATTTT. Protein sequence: CASSRPPNQPQHF.

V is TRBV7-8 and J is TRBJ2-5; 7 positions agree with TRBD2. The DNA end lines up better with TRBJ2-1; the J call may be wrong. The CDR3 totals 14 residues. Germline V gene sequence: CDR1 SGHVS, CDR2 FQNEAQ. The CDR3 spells CASSGAGDINEQFF. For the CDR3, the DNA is TGTGCCAGCAGTGGCGCGGGGGATATTAATGAGCAGTTCTTC.

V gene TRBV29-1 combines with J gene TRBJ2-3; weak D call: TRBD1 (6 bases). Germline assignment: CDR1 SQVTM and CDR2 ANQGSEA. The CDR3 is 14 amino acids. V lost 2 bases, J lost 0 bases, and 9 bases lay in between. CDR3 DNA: TGCAGCGTTGAATGGGGGCAGAGCACAGATACGCAGTATTTT. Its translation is CSVEWGQSTDTQYF.

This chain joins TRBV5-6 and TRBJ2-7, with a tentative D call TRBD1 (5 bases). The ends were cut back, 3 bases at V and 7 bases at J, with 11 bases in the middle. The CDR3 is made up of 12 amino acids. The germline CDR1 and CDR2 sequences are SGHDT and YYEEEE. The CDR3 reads CASSWNTGEQYF. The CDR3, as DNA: TGTGCCAGCAGCTGGAATACAGGAGAGCAGTACTTC. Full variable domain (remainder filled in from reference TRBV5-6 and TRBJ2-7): DAGVTQSPTHLIKTRGQQVTLRCSPKSGHDTVSWYQQALGQGPQFIFQYYEEEERQRGNFPDRFSGHQFPNYSSELNVNALLLGDSALYLCASSWNTGEQYFGPGTRLTVT.

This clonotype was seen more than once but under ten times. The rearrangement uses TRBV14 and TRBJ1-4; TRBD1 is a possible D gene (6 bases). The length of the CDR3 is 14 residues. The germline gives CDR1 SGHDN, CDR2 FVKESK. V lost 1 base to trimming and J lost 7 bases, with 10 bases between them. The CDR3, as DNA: TGTGCCAGCAGCCAAGGGGGGGCAGGTGAAAAACTGTTTTTT. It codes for CASSQGGAGEKLFF.

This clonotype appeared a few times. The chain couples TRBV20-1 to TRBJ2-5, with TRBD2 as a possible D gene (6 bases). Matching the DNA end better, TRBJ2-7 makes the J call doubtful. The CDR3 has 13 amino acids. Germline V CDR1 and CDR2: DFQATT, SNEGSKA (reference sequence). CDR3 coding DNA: TGCAGTGCTAGTCGGGGGATGGGTTACGAGCAGTACTTC. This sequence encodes CSASRGMGYEQYF.

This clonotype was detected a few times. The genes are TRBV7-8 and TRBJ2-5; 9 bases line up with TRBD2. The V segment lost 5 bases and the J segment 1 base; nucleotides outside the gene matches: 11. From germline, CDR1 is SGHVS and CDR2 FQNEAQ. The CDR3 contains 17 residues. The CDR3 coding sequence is TGTGCCAGCAGCCCCCGGGTTAGCGGGGGAGTCCAAGAGACCCAGTACTTC. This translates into CASSPRVSGGVQETQYF.

The CDR3 bases are TGTGCCACGTCATTCCGAGTCGATGGCACTGAAGCTTTCTTT. Translated, it gives CATSFRVDGTEAFF. The V call is TRBV27, the J call TRBJ1-1; D unclear. With 10 bases removed from V and 4 bases from J, the gap between germline ends came to 19 bases. The CDR3 runs 14 residues. Germline V gene sequence: CDR1 MNHEY, CDR2 SMNVEV (reference sequence).

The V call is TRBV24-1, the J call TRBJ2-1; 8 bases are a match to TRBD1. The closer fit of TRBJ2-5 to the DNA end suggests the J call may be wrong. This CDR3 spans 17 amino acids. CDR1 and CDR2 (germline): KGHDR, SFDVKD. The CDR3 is CATSDPGGAGGRETQYF. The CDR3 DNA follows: TGTGCCACCAGTGATCCCGGTGGGGCAGGGGGCAGAGAGACCCAGTACTTC.

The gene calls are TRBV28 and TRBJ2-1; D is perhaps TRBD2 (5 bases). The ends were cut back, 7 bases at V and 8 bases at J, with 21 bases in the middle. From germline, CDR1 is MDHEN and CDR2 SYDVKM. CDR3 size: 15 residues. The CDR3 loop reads CASTLTGIGSDEQFF. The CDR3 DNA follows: TGTGCCAGCACCTTGACGGGGATCGGATCCGATGAGCAGTTCTTC.

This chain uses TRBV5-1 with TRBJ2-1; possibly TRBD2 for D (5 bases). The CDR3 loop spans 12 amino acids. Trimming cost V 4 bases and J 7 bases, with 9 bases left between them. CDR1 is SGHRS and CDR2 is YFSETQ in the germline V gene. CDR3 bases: TGCGCCAGCAGCCGGGAACAGAATGAGCAGTTCTTC. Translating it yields CASSREQNEQFF.

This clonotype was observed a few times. The CDR3: CASSAYRRLNSYEQYF. The CDR3 bases are TGTGCCAGTAGTGCCTACAGGAGACTGAACTCTTACGAGCAGTACTTC. The chain recombines TRBV19 with TRBJ2-7; TRBD1 might be the D (5 bases). With 5 bases removed from V and 4 bases from J, the gap between germline ends came to 21 bases. The CDR3 is 16 amino acids. Germline CDR1 reads LNHDA; CDR2 reads SQIVND (reference sequence). Based on the CDR3 plus reference TRBV19 and TRBJ2-7, the full variable domain is DGGITQSPKYLFRKEGQNVTLSCEQNLNHDAMYWYRQDPGQGLRLIYYSQIVNDFQKGDIAEGYSVSREKKESFPLTVTSAQKNPTAFYLCASSAYRRLNSYEQYFGPGTRLTVT.

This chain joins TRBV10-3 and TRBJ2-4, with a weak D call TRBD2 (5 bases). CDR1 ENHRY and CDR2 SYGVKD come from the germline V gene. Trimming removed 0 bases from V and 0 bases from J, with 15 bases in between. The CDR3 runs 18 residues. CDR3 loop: CAISESGVAGLAKNIQYF. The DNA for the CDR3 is TGTGCCATCAGTGAGTCGGGAGTTGCTGGACTAGCCAAAAACATTCAGTACTTC.

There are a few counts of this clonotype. The chain's CDR3 is CASSLSDSNYGYTF. The CDR3 nucleotides are TGCGCCAGCAGCTTGTCTGATTCTAACTATGGCTACACCTTC. The chain links TRBV5-1 to TRBJ1-2; no clear D gene. CDR1 is SGHRS, CDR2 YFSETQ, per germline. V lost 1 base and J 0 bases, leaving 7 bases between the germline ends. The CDR3 length is 14 residues.

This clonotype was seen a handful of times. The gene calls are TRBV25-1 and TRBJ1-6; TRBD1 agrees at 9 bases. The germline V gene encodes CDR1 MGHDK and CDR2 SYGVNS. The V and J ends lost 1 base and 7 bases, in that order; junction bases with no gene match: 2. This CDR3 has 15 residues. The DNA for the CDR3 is TGTGCCAGCAGTGAATTGACAGGGGGGAATTCACCCCTCCACTTT. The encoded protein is CASSELTGGNSPLHF.

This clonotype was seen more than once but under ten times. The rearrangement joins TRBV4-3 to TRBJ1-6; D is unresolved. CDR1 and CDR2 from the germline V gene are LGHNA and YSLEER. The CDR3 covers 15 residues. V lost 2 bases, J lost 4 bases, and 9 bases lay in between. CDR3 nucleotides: TGCGCCAGCAGCCAAACCCCAACTTATAATTCACCCCTCCACTTT. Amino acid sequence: CASSQTPTYNSPLHF.

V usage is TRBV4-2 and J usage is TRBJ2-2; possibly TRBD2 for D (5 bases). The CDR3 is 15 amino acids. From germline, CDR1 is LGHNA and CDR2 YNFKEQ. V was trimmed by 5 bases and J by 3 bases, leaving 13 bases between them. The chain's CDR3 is CASSSRGTDTGELFF. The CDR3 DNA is TGTGCCAGCAGCTCCCGGGGAACAGACACCGGGGAGCTGTTTTTT.

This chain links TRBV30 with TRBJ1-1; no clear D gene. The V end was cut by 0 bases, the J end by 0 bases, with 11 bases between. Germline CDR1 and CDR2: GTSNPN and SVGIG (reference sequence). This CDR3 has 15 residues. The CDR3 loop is CAWSVGVRLNTEAFF. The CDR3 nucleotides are TGTGCCTGGAGTGTAGGTGTACGGTTGAACACTGAAGCTTTCTTT.

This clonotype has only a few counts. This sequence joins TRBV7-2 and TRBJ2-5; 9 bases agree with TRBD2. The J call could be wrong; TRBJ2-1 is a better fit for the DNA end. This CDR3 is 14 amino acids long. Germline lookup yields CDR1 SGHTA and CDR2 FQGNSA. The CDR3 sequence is CASSFSGGRDEQFF. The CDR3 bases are TGTGCCAGCAGCTTTAGCGGGGGCCGGGATGAGCAGTTCTTC.

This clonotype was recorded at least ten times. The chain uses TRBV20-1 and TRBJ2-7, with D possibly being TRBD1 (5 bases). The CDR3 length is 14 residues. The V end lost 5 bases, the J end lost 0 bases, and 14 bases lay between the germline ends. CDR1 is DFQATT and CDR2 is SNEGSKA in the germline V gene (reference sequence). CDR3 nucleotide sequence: TGCAGTGCTGAGGACACCCAAAGCTCCTACGAGCAGTACTTC. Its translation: CSAEDTQSSYEQYF.

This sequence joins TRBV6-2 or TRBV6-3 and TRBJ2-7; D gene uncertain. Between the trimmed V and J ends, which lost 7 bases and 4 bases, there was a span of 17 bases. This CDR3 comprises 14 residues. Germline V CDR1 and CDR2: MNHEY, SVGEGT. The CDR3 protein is CASTTEDPTYEQYF. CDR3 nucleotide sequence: TGTGCCAGCACCACCGAGGACCCCACATACGAGCAGTACTTC.

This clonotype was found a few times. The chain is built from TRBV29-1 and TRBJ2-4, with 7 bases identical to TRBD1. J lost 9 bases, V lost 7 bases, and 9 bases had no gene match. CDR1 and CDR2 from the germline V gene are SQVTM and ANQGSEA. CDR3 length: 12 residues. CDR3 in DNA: TGCAGCGCAATAACAGGGGATAGCATTCAGTACTTC. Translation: CSAITGDSIQYF.

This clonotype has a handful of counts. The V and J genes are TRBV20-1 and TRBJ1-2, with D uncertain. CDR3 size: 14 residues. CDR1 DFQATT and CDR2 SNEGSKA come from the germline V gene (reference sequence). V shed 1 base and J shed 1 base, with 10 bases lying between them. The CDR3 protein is CSARGPGVNYGYTF. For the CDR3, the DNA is TGCAGTGCTAGAGGGCCAGGAGTTAACTATGGCTACACCTTC.

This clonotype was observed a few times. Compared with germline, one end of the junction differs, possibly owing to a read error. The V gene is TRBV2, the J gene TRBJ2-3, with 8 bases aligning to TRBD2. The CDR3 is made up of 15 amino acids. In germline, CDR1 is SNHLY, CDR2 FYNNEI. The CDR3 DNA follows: TGTGTCAGCAGTGAAGGAGCGGGGGGCACAGATACGCAGTATTTT. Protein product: CVSSEGAGGTDTQYF.

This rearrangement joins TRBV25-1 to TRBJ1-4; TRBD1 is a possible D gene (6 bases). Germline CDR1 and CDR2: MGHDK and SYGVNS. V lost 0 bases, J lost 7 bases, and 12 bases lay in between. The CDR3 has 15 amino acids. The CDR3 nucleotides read TGTGCCAGCAGTGAATATGAGTTAGGGGGTGAAAAACTGTTTTTT. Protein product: CASSEYELGGEKLFF.

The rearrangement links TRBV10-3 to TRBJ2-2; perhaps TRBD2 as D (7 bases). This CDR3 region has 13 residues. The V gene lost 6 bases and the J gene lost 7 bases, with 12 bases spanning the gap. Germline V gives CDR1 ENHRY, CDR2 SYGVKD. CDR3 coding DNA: TGTGCCATCAGCCGGGGGGCCATCGGGGAGCTGTTTTTT. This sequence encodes CAISRGAIGELFF.

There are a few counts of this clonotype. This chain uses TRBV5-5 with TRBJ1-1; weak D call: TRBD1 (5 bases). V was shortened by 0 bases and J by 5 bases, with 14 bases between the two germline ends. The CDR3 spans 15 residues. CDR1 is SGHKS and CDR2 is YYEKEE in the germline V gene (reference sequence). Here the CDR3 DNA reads TGTGCCAGCAGCTTGGATCACAGGAGAGGAACTGAAGCTTTCTTT. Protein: CASSLDHRRGTEAFF.

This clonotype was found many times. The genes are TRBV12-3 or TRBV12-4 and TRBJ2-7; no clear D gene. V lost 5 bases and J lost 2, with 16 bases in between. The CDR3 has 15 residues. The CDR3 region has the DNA TGTGCCAGCAGTCCTTACGGCGGCGGAACCTACGAGCAGTACTTC. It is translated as CASSPYGGGTYEQYF.

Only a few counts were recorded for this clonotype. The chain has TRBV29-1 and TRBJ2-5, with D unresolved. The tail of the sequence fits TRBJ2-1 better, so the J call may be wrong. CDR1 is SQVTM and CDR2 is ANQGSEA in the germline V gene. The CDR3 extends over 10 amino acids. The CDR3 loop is CSVEFAKQFF. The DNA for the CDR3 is TGCAGCGTTGAATTTGCTAAGCAGTTCTTC.